What follows are 24 T cell receptor beta chains derived from one specimen sequenced in a study of T cell responses to AZD1222 COVID-19 vaccine (dated by TCRdb to 2020 to 2023). Library preparation employed the immunoSEQ multiplex PCR assay. The table comes from immuneACCESS by way of TCRdb, which keeps in-frame sequences with V and J called. Part of the clones is missing from these tables; in studies checked, under half for an unresolved V gene and the rest for unknown reasons. Counted in this sample were 65,000 to 80,000 clones; around 92% of them appeared once. The ten largest clones add up to around 7.1% of the sample. Read against the paper, the sample's time point label means: baseline before first vaccination. In the paper's terms, the treatment or condition label means: meningococcal conjugate vaccine given as trial control. The sample in question was peripheral blood, obtained on day 0 of MenACWY control vaccination. These receptor sequences come from an adult in good health.

The chain joins TRBV9 to TRBJ1-1; 7 bases line up with TRBD1. CDR1 is SGDLS and CDR2 is YYNGEE in the germline V gene. The CDR3 length is 15 residues. V was clipped by 4 bases and J by 0 bases; unmatched bases: 6. CDR3: CASSPPTGMNTEAFF. CDR3 sequence (DNA): TGTGCCAGCAGCCCTCCGACAGGGATGAACACTGAAGCTTTCTTT.

The rearrangement uses TRBV6-5 and TRBJ2-5, with 10 bases identical to TRBD2. This CDR3 contains 14 residues. CDR1 MNHEY and CDR2 SVGAGI come from the germline V gene. V lost 3 bases, J lost 3 bases, and 1 base stayed unmatched. CDR3 bases: TGTGCCAGCAGTTATGGACTAGCGGAAGAGACCCAGTACTTC. Its translation is CASSYGLAEETQYF.

The chain employs TRBV18 and TRBJ1-1, with D perhaps matching TRBD1 (5 bases). Trimming removed 3 bases at V and 0 bases at J, with 17 bases between. Germline V gene lookup returns CDR1 KGHSH and CDR2 LQKENI. The CDR3 is made up of 17 amino acids. In nucleotides, the CDR3 is TGTGCCAGCTCACCCACCGGCCCAGGGATTTTGAACACTGAAGCTTTCTTT. It yields the protein CASSPTGPGILNTEAFF.

The rearrangement uses TRBV28 and TRBJ2-7, with a weak D call TRBD1 (5 bases). The CDR3 spans 14 residues. Germline CDR1 MDHEN, CDR2 SYDVKM. V shed 5 bases and J shed 5 bases, with 16 bases lying between them. The CDR3 loop reads CASSAYRKPNEQYF. CDR3 bases: TGTGCCAGCAGTGCATACAGGAAACCCAACGAGCAGTACTTC.

The chain is built from TRBV5-1 and TRBJ1-1, with D perhaps TRBD1 (6 bases). With 0 bases removed from V and 5 bases from J, the gap between germline ends came to 11 bases. The CDR3 runs to 14 residues. Looked up from germline, CDR1 is SGHRS and CDR2 is YFSETQ. The CDR3 here is CASSLGQEKTEAFF. The CDR3 DNA sequence: TGCGCCAGCAGCTTGGGACAGGAGAAAACTGAAGCTTTCTTT.

This chain connects TRBV28 to TRBJ2-5; D not certain. Germline lookup yields CDR1 MDHEN and CDR2 SYDVKM. There are 11 residues in the CDR3. V was cut by 4 bases and J by 4 bases, with 4 bases left in between. DNA for the CDR3: TGTGCCAGCAGTTCTAGAGAGACCCAGTACTTC. Translating gives CASSSRETQYF. Combining the CDR3 with reference TRBV28 and TRBJ2-5 gives the whole variable domain DVKVTQSSRYLVKRTGEKVFLECVQDMDHENMFWYRQDPGLGLRLIYFSYDVKMKEKGDIPEGYSVSREKKERFSLILESASTNQTSMYLCASSSRETQYFGPGTRLLVL.

This chain joins TRBV11-2 and TRBJ1-3; D uncertain. The CDR3 spans 15 residues. V was pared by 2 bases and J by 1 base, with 9 bases between. Looked up from germline, CDR1 is SGHAT and CDR2 is FQNNGV. Here the CDR3 reads CASSLRANSGNTIYF. As DNA, the CDR3 is TGTGCCAGCAGCTTACGGGCAAATTCTGGAAACACCATATATTTT.

The chain joins TRBV5-5 to TRBJ1-4; TRBD1 matches 9 bases. In germline, CDR1 is SGHKS, CDR2 YYEKEE (reference sequence). The V and J ends lost 3 bases and 7 bases, in that order; junction bases with no gene match: 13. The CDR3 length is 17 residues. CDR3 nucleotide sequence: TGTGCCAGCAGCTCGACGTCCACCGGGACAGGGATTGAAAAACTGTTTTTT. Protein product: CASSSTSTGTGIEKLFF.

This chain joins TRBV2 and TRBJ2-5; D unclear. Trimming pared 6 bases from V and 3 bases from J, leaving 5 bases between. Germline CDR1 SNHLY, CDR2 FYNNEI. This CDR3 is 11 amino acids long. CDR3 sequence: CASSLKETQYF. CDR3 sequence (DNA): TGTGCCAGCAGCCTGAAAGAGACCCAGTACTTC.

This chain uses TRBV5-6 with TRBJ2-4, with 8 bases identical to TRBD1. With 2 bases clipped from V and 8 bases from J, the junction kept 6 bases outside the gene matches. The CDR3 spans 14 residues. CDR1 and CDR2 from the germline V gene are SGHDT and YYEEEE. This CDR3 is CASSFGQGEYIQYF. Here the CDR3 DNA reads TGTGCCAGCAGCTTTGGACAGGGAGAATACATTCAGTACTTC.

The chain uses TRBV29-1 and TRBJ2-5, with D perhaps given as TRBD1 or TRBD2 (5 bases each). This CDR3 comprises 14 residues. CDR1 and CDR2 (germline): SQVTM, ANQGSEA. V was pared by 6 bases and J by 0 bases, with 14 bases between. CDR3 protein: CSVAPGTHQETQYF. CDR3 bases: TGCAGCGTCGCCCCCGGGACGCACCAAGAGACCCAGTACTTC.

The table lists this clone with a count of one. The J gene is TRBJ2-7, the V gene TRBV28; 16 bases align to TRBD2. This CDR3 spans 16 amino acids. Trimming at V came to 5 bases and at J to 2 bases, leaving 3 bases not matched to a gene. The germline gives CDR1 MDHEN, CDR2 SYDVKM. CDR3 sequence: CASSQGTSGRAYEQYF. The DNA for the CDR3 is TGTGCCAGCAGTCAAGGGACTAGCGGGAGGGCCTACGAGCAGTACTTC.

This clone was found once. The gene calls are TRBV23-1 and TRBJ1-4; D might be TRBD1 (5 bases). TRBV23-1 is assigned to the ORF class and has an uncertain function. The CDR3 totals 16 residues. Trimming removed 0 bases from V and 0 bases from J, with 8 bases in between. The CDR3 DNA is TGCGCCAGCAGTCAATCGCCAGGGCCAACTAATGAAAAACTGTTTTTT. Translation gives CASSQSPGPTNEKLFF.

The chain combines TRBV5-5 with TRBJ1-1; D is uncertain. Germline CDR1 reads SGHKS; CDR2 reads YYEKEE (reference sequence). The CDR3 totals 14 residues. Trimming left V 0 bases short and J 1 base short, with 7 bases between. The chain's CDR3 is CASSLAGRNTEAFF. For the CDR3, the DNA is TGTGCCAGCAGCTTGGCCGGTAGGAACACTGAAGCTTTCTTT.

The chain uses TRBV6-5 and TRBJ1-1; no firm D call. Germline V gene data show CDR1 as MNHEY and CDR2 as SVGAGI. This CDR3 spans 14 amino acids. V was shortened by 9 bases and J by 4 bases, with 18 bases between the two germline ends. CDR3 nucleotides: TGTGCCAGTAAGTTACCACCATGGCTCACTGAAGCTTTCTTT. Translated: CASKLPPWLTEAFF.

This clone was seen just once. This sequence joins TRBV4-1 and TRBJ2-2; D is unclear. Trimming stripped 0 bases from V and 5 bases from J, with 7 bases between. CDR3 length: 14 amino acids. Looked up from germline, CDR1 is MGHRA and CDR2 is YSYEKL. The CDR3 region is CASSQDLRTGELFF. For the CDR3, the DNA is TGCGCCAGCAGCCAAGATTTGAGAACCGGGGAGCTGTTTTTT.

The chain combines TRBV5-1 with TRBJ2-3, with 7 bases aligning to TRBD2. This CDR3 contains 14 residues. J was trimmed by 3 bases and V by 6 bases; bases with no gene match: 7. Germline CDR1 SGHRS, CDR2 YFSETQ. DNA of the CDR3: TGCGCCAGCAATTCGGGACTAAAAACAGATACGCAGTATTTT. It yields the protein CASNSGLKTDTQYF. Looking up the rest from reference TRBV5-1 and TRBJ2-3 gives the full variable domain: KAGVTQTPRYLIKTRGQQVTLSCSPISGHRSVSWYQQTPGQGLQFLFEYFSETQRNKGNFPGRFSGRQFSNSRSEMNVSTLELGDSALYLCASNSGLKTDTQYFGPGTRLTVL.

The chain employs TRBV6-5 and TRBJ2-7; 9 bases line up with TRBD1. V dropped 5 bases and J dropped 6; count of bases not matched to a gene: 11. The CDR3 has 15 amino acids. Germline V gives CDR1 MNHEY, CDR2 SVGAGI. In DNA, the CDR3 is TGTGCCAGCAGTCAATCGGGACAGGGTTCAGGCGAGCAGTACTTC. This translates into CASSQSGQGSGEQYF.

V and J are TRBV28 and TRBJ1-2; the D gene is possibly TRBD1 (5 bases). Trimming pared 4 bases from V and 3 bases from J, leaving 12 bases between. The CDR3 loop spans 14 amino acids. CDR1 is MDHEN and CDR2 is SYDVKM in the germline V gene. CDR3 residues: CASSSRGTDYGYTF. CDR3 nucleotide sequence: TGTGCCAGCAGTTCCCGTGGGACGGACTATGGCTACACCTTC.

The genes are TRBV4-2 and TRBJ2-7; D call uncertain. V was shortened by 0 bases and J by 2 bases, with 8 bases between the two germline ends. CDR1 is LGHNA and CDR2 is YNFKEQ in the germline V gene. The CDR3 totals 14 residues. The CDR3 DNA is TGTGCCAGCAGCCAAGATCTTGGGCCCTACGAGCAGTACTTC. It encodes CASSQDLGPYEQYF.

The chain is built from TRBV7-3 and TRBJ2-3; weak D call: TRBD2 (7 bases). This CDR3 has 16 amino acids. Trimming pared 5 bases from V and 2 bases from J, leaving 17 bases between. Germline V gene data show CDR1 as SGHTA and CDR2 as FQGTGA. CDR3 protein: CASSLTGGQHTDTQYF. CDR3 nucleotides: TGTGCCAGCAGCCTCACGGGGGGCCAGCACACAGATACGCAGTATTTT.

The V and J genes are TRBV19 and TRBJ2-7; 10 bases align to TRBD2. Looked up from germline, CDR1 is LNHDA and CDR2 is SQIVND (reference sequence). The CDR3 has 15 amino acids. V shed 3 bases, J shed 2 bases, and the junction held 4 bases outside the gene matches. DNA of the CDR3: TGTGCCAGTAGTATCGGACTAGCGGAACCCTACGAGCAGTACTTC. Protein sequence: CASSIGLAEPYEQYF. Full variable domain (missing parts from reference TRBV19 and TRBJ2-7): DGGITQSPKYLFRKEGQNVTLSCEQNLNHDAMYWYRQDPGQGLRLIYYSQIVNDFQKGDIAEGYSVSREKKESFPLTVTSAQKNPTAFYLCASSIGLAEPYEQYFGPGTRLTVT.

The chain employs TRBV6-5 and TRBJ2-1; 8 bases align to TRBD2. Germline CDR1 reads MNHEY; CDR2 reads SVGAGI. The CDR3 covers 16 residues. The V segment lost 2 bases and the J segment 0 bases; nucleotides outside the gene matches: 3. DNA of the CDR3: TGTGCCAGCAGTTACGTCCGGGGGGGCTCCTACAATGAGCAGTTCTTC. Encoded protein: CASSYVRGGSYNEQFF.

The genes are TRBV5-1 and TRBJ2-1; unclear D gene. The germline V gene has CDR1 SGHRS and CDR2 YFSETQ. The CDR3 covers 14 residues. V was trimmed by 1 base and J by 6 bases, leaving 11 bases between them. CDR3 DNA: TGCGCCAGCAGCTTGCCCTCGAGCCCCAATGAGCAGTTCTTC. Translation: CASSLPSSPNEQFF.